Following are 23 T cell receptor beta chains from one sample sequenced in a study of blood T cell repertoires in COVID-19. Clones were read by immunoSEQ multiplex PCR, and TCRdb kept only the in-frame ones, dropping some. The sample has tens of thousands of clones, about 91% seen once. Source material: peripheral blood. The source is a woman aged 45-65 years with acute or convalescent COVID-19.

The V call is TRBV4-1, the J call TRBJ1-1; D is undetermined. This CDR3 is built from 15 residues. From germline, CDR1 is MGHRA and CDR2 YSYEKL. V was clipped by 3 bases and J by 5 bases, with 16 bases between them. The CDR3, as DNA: TGCGCCAGCAGCCACGCCGGAGGGTTCAGGACTGAAGCTTTCTTT. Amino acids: CASSHAGGFRTEAFF.

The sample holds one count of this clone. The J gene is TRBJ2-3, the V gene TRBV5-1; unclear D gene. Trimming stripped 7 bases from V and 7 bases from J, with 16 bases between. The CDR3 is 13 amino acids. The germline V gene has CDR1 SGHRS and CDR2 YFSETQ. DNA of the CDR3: TGCGCCAGCCGAGGATCGAATGGAAATACGCAGTATTTT. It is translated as CASRGSNGNTQYF. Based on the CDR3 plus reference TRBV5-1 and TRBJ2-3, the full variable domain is KAGVTQTPRYLIKTRGQQVTLSCSPISGHRSVSWYQQTPGQGLQFLFEYFSETQRNKGNFPGRFSGRQFSNSRSEMNVSTLELGDSALYLCASRGSNGNTQYFGPGTRLTVL.

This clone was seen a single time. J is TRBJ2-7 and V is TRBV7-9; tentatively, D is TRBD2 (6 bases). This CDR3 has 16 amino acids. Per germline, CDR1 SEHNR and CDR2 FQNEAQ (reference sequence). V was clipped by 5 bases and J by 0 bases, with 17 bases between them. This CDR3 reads CASSNPSGPTSYEQYF. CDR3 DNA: TGTGCCAGCAGCAACCCAAGCGGGCCAACCTCCTACGAGCAGTACTTC.

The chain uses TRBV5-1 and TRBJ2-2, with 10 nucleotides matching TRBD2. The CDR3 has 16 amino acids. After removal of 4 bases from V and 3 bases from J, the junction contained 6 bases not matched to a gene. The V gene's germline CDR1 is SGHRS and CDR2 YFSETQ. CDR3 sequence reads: CASSGSGGDYTGELFF. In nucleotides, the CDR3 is TGCGCCAGCAGCGGAAGCGGGGGGGACTACACCGGGGAGCTGTTTTTT.

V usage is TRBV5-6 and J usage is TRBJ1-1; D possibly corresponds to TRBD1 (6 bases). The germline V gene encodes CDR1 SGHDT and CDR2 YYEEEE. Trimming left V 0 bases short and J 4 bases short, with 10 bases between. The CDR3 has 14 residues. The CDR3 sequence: CASSLERGATEAFF. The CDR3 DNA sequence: TGTGCCAGCAGCTTGGAACGGGGGGCCACTGAAGCTTTCTTT.

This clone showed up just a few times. The CDR3 protein is CASSLGQGSSYNSPLHF. CDR3 coding DNA: TGTGCCAGCTCTCTTGGACAGGGGAGCTCCTATAATTCACCCCTCCACTTT. This chain uses TRBV18 with TRBJ1-6; 9 bases are shared with TRBD1. The CDR3 contains 17 residues. Germline V gene data show CDR1 as KGHSH and CDR2 as LQKENI. The V gene end was trimmed by 6 bases and the J gene end by 0 bases; junction bases not matched to a gene: 6.

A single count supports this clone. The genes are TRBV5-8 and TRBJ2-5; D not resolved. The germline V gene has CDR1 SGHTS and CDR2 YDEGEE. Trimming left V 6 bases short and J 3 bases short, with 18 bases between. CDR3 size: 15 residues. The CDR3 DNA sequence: TGTGCCAGCAACTCCCCCCCCGGTCTAGAAGAGACCCAGTACTTC. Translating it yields CASNSPPGLEETQYF.

In DNA form, the CDR3 reads TGTGCCAGCTCACCAACCCAGGACACCTATGGCTACACCTTC. Amino acids: CASSPTQDTYGYTF. The chain uses TRBV18 and TRBJ1-2; weak D call: TRBD1 (5 bases). V was trimmed by 2 bases and J by 4 bases, leaving 11 bases between them. Germline V CDR1 and CDR2: KGHSH, LQKENI. The CDR3 has 14 residues.

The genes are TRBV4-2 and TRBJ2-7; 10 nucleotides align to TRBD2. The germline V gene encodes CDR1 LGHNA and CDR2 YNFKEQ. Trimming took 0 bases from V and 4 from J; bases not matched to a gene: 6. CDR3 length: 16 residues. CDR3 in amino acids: CASSQDRTSGLYEQYF. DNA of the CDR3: TGTGCCAGCAGCCAAGATAGGACTAGCGGCCTTTACGAGCAGTACTTC.

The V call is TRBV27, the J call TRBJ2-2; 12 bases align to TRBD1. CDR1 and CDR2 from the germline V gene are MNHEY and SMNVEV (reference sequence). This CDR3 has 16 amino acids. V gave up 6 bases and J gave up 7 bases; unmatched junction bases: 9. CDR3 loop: CASRISGTGGNGELFF. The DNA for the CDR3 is TGTGCCAGCAGGATCTCCGGGACAGGGGGCAACGGGGAGCTGTTTTTT.

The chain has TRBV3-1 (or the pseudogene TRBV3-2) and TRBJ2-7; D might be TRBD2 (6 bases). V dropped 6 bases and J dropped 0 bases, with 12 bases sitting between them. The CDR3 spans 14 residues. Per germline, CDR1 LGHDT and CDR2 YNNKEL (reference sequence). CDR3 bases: TGTGCCAGCAGGGGGACTTCTAGCTCCTACGAGCAGTACTTC. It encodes CASRGTSSSYEQYF.

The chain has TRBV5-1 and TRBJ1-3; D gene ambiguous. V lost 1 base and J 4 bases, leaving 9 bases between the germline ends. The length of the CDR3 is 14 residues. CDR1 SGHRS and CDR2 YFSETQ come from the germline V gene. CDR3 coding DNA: TGCGCCAGCAGCTTGAACCTATCCGGAAACACCATATATTTT. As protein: CASSLNLSGNTIYF.

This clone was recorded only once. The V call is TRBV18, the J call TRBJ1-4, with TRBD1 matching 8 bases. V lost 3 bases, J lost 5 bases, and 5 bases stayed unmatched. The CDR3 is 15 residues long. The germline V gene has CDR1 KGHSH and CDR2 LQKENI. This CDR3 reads CASSPRGRVNEKLFF. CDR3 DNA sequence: TGTGCCAGCTCACCCAGGGGGCGAGTCAATGAAAAACTGTTTTTT.

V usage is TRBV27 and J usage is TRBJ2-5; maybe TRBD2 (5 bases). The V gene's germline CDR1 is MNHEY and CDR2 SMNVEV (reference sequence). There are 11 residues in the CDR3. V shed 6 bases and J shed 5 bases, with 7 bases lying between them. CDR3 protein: CASRWEETQYF. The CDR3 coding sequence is TGTGCCAGCAGGTGGGAGGAGACCCAGTACTTC.

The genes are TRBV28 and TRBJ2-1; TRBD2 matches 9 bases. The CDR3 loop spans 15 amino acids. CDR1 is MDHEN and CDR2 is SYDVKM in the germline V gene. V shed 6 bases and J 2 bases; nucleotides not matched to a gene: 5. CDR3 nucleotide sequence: TGTGCCAGCAGATTGACTAGCGGACCCTACAATGAGCAGTTCTTC. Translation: CASRLTSGPYNEQFF.

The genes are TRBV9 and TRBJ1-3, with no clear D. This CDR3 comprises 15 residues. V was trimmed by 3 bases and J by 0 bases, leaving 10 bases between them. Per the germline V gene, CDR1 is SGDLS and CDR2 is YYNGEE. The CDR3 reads CASSGERGSGNTIYF. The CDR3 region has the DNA TGTGCCAGCAGCGGTGAACGGGGCTCTGGAAACACCATATATTTT.

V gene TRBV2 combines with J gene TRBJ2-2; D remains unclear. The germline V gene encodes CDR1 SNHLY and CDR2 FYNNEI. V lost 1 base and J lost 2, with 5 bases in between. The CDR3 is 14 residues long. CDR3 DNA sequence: TGTGCCAGCAGTGAAGAACTAAACACCGGGGAGCTGTTTTTT. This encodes CASSEELNTGELFF.

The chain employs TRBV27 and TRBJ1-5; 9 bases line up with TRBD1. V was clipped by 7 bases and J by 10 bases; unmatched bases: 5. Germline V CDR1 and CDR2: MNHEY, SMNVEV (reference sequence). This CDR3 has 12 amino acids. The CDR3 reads CASKSTGGPQHF. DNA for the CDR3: TGTGCCAGCAAATCCACAGGGGGCCCCCAGCATTTT.

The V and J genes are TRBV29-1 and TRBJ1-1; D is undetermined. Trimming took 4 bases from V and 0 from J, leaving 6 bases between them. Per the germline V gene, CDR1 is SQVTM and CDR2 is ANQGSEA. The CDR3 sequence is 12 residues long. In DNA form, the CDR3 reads TGCAGCGTTGGGCAGATGAACACTGAAGCTTTCTTT. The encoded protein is CSVGQMNTEAFF.

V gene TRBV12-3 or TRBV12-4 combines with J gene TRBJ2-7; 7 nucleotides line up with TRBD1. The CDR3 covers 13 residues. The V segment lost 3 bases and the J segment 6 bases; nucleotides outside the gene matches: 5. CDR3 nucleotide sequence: TGTGCCAGCAGTTTGGCAGGGGGTTCCGAGCAGTACTTC. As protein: CASSLAGGSEQYF.

As DNA, the CDR3 is TGTGCCAGCAGCCAAGACCCCGAAGCAGGGCAGTATTTT. Residues: CASSQDPEAGQYF. This rearrangement joins TRBV4-2 to TRBJ2-3; D is undetermined. Germline CDR1 LGHNA, CDR2 YNFKEQ. This CDR3 contains 13 residues. Trimming cost V 0 bases and J 11 bases, with 12 bases left between them.

CDR3 nucleotide sequence: TGTGCCAGTACCCAAGGACCGGACAGGGTGGCTCAGCCCCAGCATTTT. Protein product: CASTQGPDRVAQPQHF. V is TRBV19 and J is TRBJ1-5; 8 bases fit TRBD1. The CDR3 totals 16 residues. CDR1 and CDR2 from the germline V gene are LNHDA and SQIVND (reference sequence). Trimming cost V 7 bases and J 6 bases; bases outside gene matches: 14.

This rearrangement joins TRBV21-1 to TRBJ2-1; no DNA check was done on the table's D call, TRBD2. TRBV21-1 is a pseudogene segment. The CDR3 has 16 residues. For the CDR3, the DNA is TGTGCCAGCCGCCAAGAACTAGCGGAGACCTACAATGAGCAGTTCTTC. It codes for CASRQELAETYNEQFF.